The rows below give T cell receptor beta chains drawn from one sample of a study of cytomegalovirus exposure and HLA in healthy donors. Clones were read by immunoSEQ multiplex PCR, and TCRdb kept only the in-frame ones, dropping some. Counted here are some 130,000 clones, about 73% occurring once; the ten biggest clones make up 3% to 4%. Sequenced: PBMCs. The receptors stem from a woman between 25 and 40 years old in good health and CMV-seropositive. CDR3s include the opening cysteine and the closing phenylalanine or tryptophan. A D gene is named only where the DNA matches it firmly. The listing skips clone size in some rows; elsewhere it reads once, few, many or a size class.

>.|TRBV21-1|TRBJ1-2|.
CASSKGRSSAIFYGYTF
TGTGCCAGCAGCAAGGGGAGATCCTCTGCTATCTTCTATGGCTACACCTTC
>.|TRBV18|TRBJ2-7|.
CASSPVLTANYEQYF
TGTGCCAGCTCACCGGTCTTGACAGCAAACTACGAGCAGTACTTC
>.|TRBV28|TRBJ1-5|.
CASRAGGAYQPQHF
TGTGCCAGCAGGGCCGGGGGGGCCTATCAGCCCCAGCATTTT
>few|TRBV6-5|TRBJ1-1|.
CASSYSRGTMNTEAFF
TGTGCCAGCAGTTACTCCCGTGGGACAATGAACACTGAAGCTTTCTTT
>.|TRBV6-6|TRBJ1-1|.
CASSYSITGMNTEAFF
TGTGCCAGCAGTTACTCGATTACAGGGATGAACACTGAAGCTTTCTTT
>.|TRBV29-1|TRBJ1-5|TRBD1
CSAGQGGNQPQHF
TGCAGCGCAGGACAGGGGGGCAATCAGCCCCAGCATTTT
>.|TRBV4-1|TRBJ2-2|.
CASSPSSPGELFF
TGCGCCAGCAGCCCTTCTTCCCCCGGGGAGCTGTTTTTT
>.|TRBV15|TRBJ1-2|.
CATSSHRGGYTF
TGTGCCACCAGCTCCCATCGGGGTGGCTACACCTTC
>.|TRBV29-1|TRBJ2-2|.
CSVDRLGLGGELFF
TGCAGCGTTGATCGGCTGGGACTGGGCGGGGAGCTGTTTTTT
>once|TRBV6-6|TRBJ2-3|TRBD1
CASSYSGQGTDTQYF
TGTGCCAGCAGTTACTCGGGACAGGGCACAGATACGCAGTATTTT
>.|TRBV7-3|TRBJ2-3|TRBD2
CASSLSASGGTYTQYF
TGTGCCAGCAGCTTAAGCGCTAGCGGGGGGACGTATACGCAGTATTTT
>.|TRBV29-1|TRBJ1-2|TRBD1
CRTSTGSDGYTF
TGCAGGACATCGACAGGGTCTGATGGCTACACCTTC
>.|TRBV7-9|TRBJ2-2|TRBD2
CASSRGLAAGELFF
TGTGCCAGCAGCAGGGGACTAGCAGCCGGGGAGCTGTTTTTT
>once|TRBV2|TRBJ2-1|.
CASSERGNEQFF
TGTGCCAGCAGTGAGCGGGGTAATGAGCAGTTCTTC
>.|TRBV5-1|TRBJ2-7|TRBD2
CASSASGSSYEQYF
TGCGCCAGCAGCGCCAGCGGGAGCTCCTACGAGCAGTACTTC
>.|TRBV7-9|TRBJ2-1|TRBD2
CASSFGSGGQGEQFF
TGTGCCAGCAGCTTTGGTAGCGGGGGGCAAGGTGAGCAGTTCTTC
>.|TRBV30|TRBJ2-3|.
CAWTARTDTQYF
TGTGCCTGGACCGCCAGAACAGATACGCAGTATTTT
>.|TRBV7-9|TRBJ1-1|.
CASSSQENTEAFF
TGTGCCAGCAGCTCACAAGAGAACACTGAAGCTTTCTTT
>.|TRBV6-1|TRBJ1-5|TRBD1
CASSQGQGANQPQHF
TGTGCCAGCAGTCAGGGACAGGGGGCCAATCAGCCCCAGCATTTT
>.|TRBV28|TRBJ1-2|.
CASSFSDRTGGYTF
TGTGCCAGCAGTTTTTCTGACAGAACAGGCGGCTACACCTTC
>once|TRBV7-2|TRBJ1-1|.
CASSHFNQGNTEAFF
TGTGCCAGCAGCCACTTTAACCAGGGAAACACTGAAGCTTTCTTT
>.|TRBV4-3|TRBJ1-1|TRBD1
CASSQVQGEDREAFF
TGCGCCAGCAGCCAAGTCCAGGGGGAGGACCGTGAAGCTTTCTTT
>.|TRBV4-2|TRBJ2-3|TRBD1
CASSQADRVVADTQYF
TGTGCCAGCAGCCAGGCGGACAGGGTGGTGGCAGATACGCAGTATTTT
>.|TRBV6-1|TRBJ1-5|TRBD1
CASSDRVQPQHF
TGTGCCAGCAGCGACAGGGTTCAGCCCCAGCATTTT
>.|TRBV6-6|TRBJ2-1|.
CASGTGSYNEQFF
TGTGCCAGCGGGACTGGCTCCTACAATGAGCAGTTCTTC
>.|TRBV27|TRBJ2-3|.
CATSTRGRIGQYF
TGTGCCACCTCGACTAGAGGGAGGATTGGGCAGTATTTT
>few|TRBV11-2|TRBJ2-7|.
CASSSLRGRNSYEQYF
TGTGCCAGCAGCTCCCTGCGGGGACGGAATTCCTACGAGCAGTACTTC
>.|TRBV30|TRBJ2-1|TRBD1
CACSGQGYEQFF
TGTGCCTGTTCCGGACAGGGCTATGAGCAGTTCTTC
>.|TRBV25-1|TRBJ2-7|TRBD1
CASSEYQGTGSNEQYF
TGTGCCAGCAGTGAATACCAAGGGACAGGGAGTAACGAGCAGTACTTC
>few|TRBV5-1|TRBJ1-6|TRBD1
CASRKEGQGNNSPLHF
TGCGCCAGCAGAAAGGAGGGACAGGGGAACAATTCACCCCTCCACTTT
>.|TRBV4-2|TRBJ2-2|.
CASSHSENTGELFF
TGTGCCAGCAGCCATAGCGAGAACACCGGGGAGCTGTTTTTT
>.|TRBV5-1|TRBJ2-3|TRBD1
CASSLSRTGQGDTQYF
TGCGCCAGCAGCTTGTCCCGGACAGGGCAGGGGGATACGCAGTATTTT
>.|TRBV5-1|TRBJ2-5|.
CASSSDTSETQYF
TGCGCCAGCAGCTCGGACACCTCGGAGACCCAGTACTTC
>.|TRBV5-4|TRBJ1-2|.
CASSLAGSGGRGYTF
TGTGCCAGCAGCTTGGCCGGTTCAGGTGGTCGAGGCTACACCTTC
>few|TRBV9|TRBJ1-5|TRBD1
CASSPSGTGSNQPQHF
TGTGCCAGCAGCCCAAGTGGGACAGGGAGCAATCAGCCCCAGCATTTT
>.|TRBV6-1|TRBJ1-4|.
CASMVGGSNEKLFF
TGTGCCAGCATGGTGGGGGGGTCCAATGAAAAACTGTTTTTT
>few|TRBV12-5|TRBJ2-4|.
CASGLVGGGRQNIQYF
TGTGCTAGTGGTTTGGTAGGCGGGGGCCGGCAGAACATTCAGTACTTC
>.|TRBV30|TRBJ1-3|.
CAWSAAPSGLGRNTIYF
TGTGCCTGGAGTGCAGCCCCCAGTGGGCTCGGAAGAAACACCATATATTTT
>.|TRBV5-4|TRBJ1-1|TRBD1
CASTPGGTGGMNTEAFF
TGTGCCAGCACCCCCGGTGGGACAGGGGGCATGAACACTGAAGCTTTCTTT
>.|TRBV5-1|TRBJ2-5|.
CASRERGVVAETQYF
TGCGCCAGCAGGGAACGGGGAGTAGTGGCAGAGACCCAGTACTTC
>.|TRBV30|TRBJ1-4|.
CAWSYPMPSNEKLFF
TGTGCCTGGAGCTACCCCATGCCCTCTAATGAAAAACTGTTTTTT
>.|TRBV2|TRBJ2-5|.
CASSERPAEYF
TGTGCCAGCAGTGAGAGACCCGCGGAGTACTTC
>.|TRBV7-7|TRBJ2-2|.
CASSPGNTGELFF
TGTGCCAGCAGCCCAGGCAACACCGGGGAGCTGTTTTTT
>.|TRBV28|TRBJ2-1|TRBD2
CATRGSGGSSQFF
TGTGCCACCAGGGGGAGCGGGGGGTCCTCACAGTTCTTC
>.|TRBV5-1|TRBJ2-2|.
CASSWEDGTGELFF
TGCGCCAGCAGCTGGGAGGACGGGACCGGGGAGCTGTTTTTT
>few|TRBV5-6|TRBJ1-6|TRBD1
CASSGQGRDSPLHF
TGTGCCAGCAGCGGACAGGGGAGGGATTCACCCCTCCACTTT
>.|TRBV10-3|TRBJ2-5|.
CAISEMGGETQYF
TGTGCCATCAGTGAGATGGGGGGTGAGACCCAGTACTTC
>.|TRBV2|TRBJ2-5|TRBD2
CASSLGPGGETQYF
TGTGCCAGCAGTCTCGGCCCGGGGGGAGAGACCCAGTACTTC
>.|TRBV7-3|TRBJ2-1|TRBD2
CASTLLAGAYNEQFF
TGTGCCAGCACACTTCTAGCGGGGGCTTACAATGAGCAGTTCTTC
>.|TRBV23-1|TRBJ1-2|TRBD1
CASTPGQGASNYGYTF
TGCGCCAGCACCCCGGGACAGGGGGCCTCTAACTATGGCTACACCTTC
>.|TRBV29-1|TRBJ2-3|.
CSVKRSPDTQYF
TGCAGCGTTAAGAGGAGCCCAGATACGCAGTATTTT
>.|TRBV10-3|TRBJ2-7|TRBD1
CAITKGGQGPYEQYF
TGTGCCATCACCAAAGGGGGACAGGGTCCCTACGAGCAGTACTTC
>.|TRBV2|TRBJ1-5|.
CASNFYGNQPQHF
TGTGCCAGCAACTTTTATGGCAATCAGCCCCAGCATTTT
>few|TRBV4-2|TRBJ2-6|.
CASDMGHHSGANVLTF
TGTGCCAGCGATATGGGGCACCACTCTGGGGCCAACGTCCTGACTTTC
>.|TRBV29-1|TRBJ2-7|.
CSVQAPYEQYF
TGCAGCGTCCAAGCGCCCTACGAGCAGTACTTC